Below, 15 T cell receptor beta chains from the same sample are listed, as sequenced in a study of control samples from healthy donors and cancer patients. Sequencing was performed with immunoSEQ multiplex PCR; in TCRdb, only in-frame clones are kept and a portion is missing. The sample records roughly 55,000 clones, around 96% being singletons. The sample was blood. The receptors derive from a young woman in good health.

The chain carries TRBV6-4 and TRBJ2-2, with 8 bases fitting TRBD2. The CDR3 length is 15 residues. In germline, CDR1 is MRHNA, CDR2 SNTAGT. The junction had 3 bases not matched to a gene; V was cut back by 3 bases and J by 3 bases. The CDR3: CASSDGTSDTGELFF. Written as DNA, the CDR3 is TGTGCCAGCAGTGATGGGACTAGTGACACCGGGGAGCTGTTTTTT.

The chain joins TRBV13 to TRBJ2-5; TRBD2 matches 11 bases. With 5 bases clipped from V and 3 bases from J, the junction kept 8 bases outside the gene matches. Germline V CDR1 and CDR2: PRHDT, FYEKMQ (reference sequence). The CDR3 contains 16 residues. CDR3 bases: TGTGCCAGCAGCCGAACTGGGACTAGCGGAAAAGAGACCCAGTACTTC. This encodes CASSRTGTSGKETQYF.

V gene TRBV28 combines with J gene TRBJ1-1; D possibly corresponds to TRBD1 (6 bases). V lost 2 bases to trimming and J lost 5 bases, with 21 bases between them. The CDR3 has 17 amino acids. Per the germline V gene, CDR1 is MDHEN and CDR2 is SYDVKM. The CDR3 region has the DNA TGTGCCAGCAGTTTAATTTTCAGGGGCGGGAGGTATACTGAAGCTTTCTTT. As protein: CASSLIFRGGRYTEAFF.

The chain employs TRBV19 and TRBJ2-7; D gene unclear. CDR1 is LNHDA and CDR2 is SQIVND in the germline V gene (reference sequence). V was trimmed by 4 bases and J by 3 bases, leaving 4 bases between them. The CDR3 covers 11 residues. The DNA for the CDR3 is TGTGCCAGTAGTACATACTACGAGCAGTACTTC. Protein: CASSTYYEQYF.

The chain is built from TRBV21-1 and TRBJ2-1; the table's D gene call, TRBD1, was not cross checked with the DNA. TRBV21-1 is termed a pseudogene. This CDR3 comprises 21 residues. The CDR3 nucleotides read TGTGCCAGCAGCAAAGTCCCGGGACAGGGGGGCCCCCCCAGCTCCTACAATGAGCAGTTCTTC. This translates into CASSKVPGQGGPPSSYNEQFF.

J is TRBJ2-5 and V is TRBV5-1, with 10 bases aligning to TRBD2. The CDR3 has 17 residues. V was pared by 0 bases and J by 2 bases, with 7 bases of the junction left unmatched. Per germline, CDR1 SGHRS and CDR2 YFSETQ. The CDR3 nucleotides read TGCGCCAGCAGCTTGGCGACTGGAGCGGGGGGGCAAGAGACCCAGTACTTC. Translated: CASSLATGAGGQETQYF.

The chain carries TRBV5-1 and TRBJ2-5, with 9 bases that match TRBD2. Germline CDR1 is SGHRS and CDR2 is YFSETQ. V shed 4 bases and J 6 bases; nucleotides not matched to a gene: 13. The CDR3 totals 16 residues. The chain's CDR3 is CASSIGTSQQWQTQYF. The CDR3 bases are TGCGCCAGCAGCATTGGGACTAGCCAACAGTGGCAGACCCAGTACTTC.

This clone was found once. The V gene is TRBV18, the J gene TRBJ1-3; no clear D gene. Trimming took 2 bases from V and 2 from J, leaving 10 bases between them. CDR1 and CDR2 from the germline V gene are KGHSH and LQKENI. The CDR3 loop spans 15 amino acids. CDR3 protein: CASSPEQRAGNTIYF. Here the CDR3 DNA reads TGTGCCAGCTCACCAGAACAGAGAGCTGGAAACACCATATATTTT.

V gene TRBV12-3 or TRBV12-4 combines with J gene TRBJ2-5; D gene ambiguous. With 3 bases removed from V and 5 bases from J, the gap between germline ends came to 10 bases. The CDR3 is made up of 13 amino acids. The CDR3, as DNA: TGTGCCAGCAGTTTGGTTCTAGGCGAGACCCAGTACTTC. This sequence encodes CASSLVLGETQYF.

The CDR3, as DNA: TGTGCCAGCAGCTACGGGACAGGAGAAGGGCGAGCTTTCTTT. Its translation is CASSYGTGEGRAFF. J is TRBJ1-1 and V is TRBV2; 8 bases line up with TRBD1. This CDR3 contains 14 residues. The V gene's germline CDR1 is SNHLY and CDR2 FYNNEI. Trimming at V came to 6 bases and at J to 10 bases, leaving 13 bases not matched to a gene.

V and J are TRBV30 and TRBJ1-6, with D unclear. Germline values: CDR1 GTSNPN, CDR2 SVGIG (reference sequence). The CDR3 has 12 residues. With 1 base removed from V and 10 bases from J, the gap between germline ends came to 8 bases. CDR3 protein: CAWSGSGSPLHF. As DNA, the CDR3 is TGTGCCTGGAGTGGGTCTGGCTCACCCCTCCACTTT.

The chain uses TRBV11-2 and TRBJ2-3, with D maybe TRBD2 (7 bases). Trimming pared 0 bases from V and 2 bases from J, leaving 15 bases between. CDR3 size: 17 residues. Per the germline V gene, CDR1 is SGHAT and CDR2 is FQNNGV. CDR3 residues: CASSLDIGGGLTDTQYF. CDR3 DNA sequence: TGTGCCAGCAGCTTAGATATTGGGGGGGGGCTCACAGATACGCAGTATTTT.

The rearrangement links TRBV14 to TRBJ1-1; D is unclear. CDR1 and CDR2 (germline): SGHDN, FVKESK. CDR3 length equals 16 residues. Trimming took off 1 base at V and 3 bases at J, with 15 bases between the two ends. CDR3 DNA: TGTGCCAGCAGCCAAGCTCCCTGGGATGCACACACTGAAGCTTTCTTT. Amino acids: CASSQAPWDAHTEAFF.

The chain uses TRBV5-6 and TRBJ1-1; D gene unclear. Germline lookup yields CDR1 SGHDT and CDR2 YYEEEE. V lost 2 bases and J lost 1, with 9 bases in between. This CDR3 spans 14 amino acids. The CDR3 sequence: CASSLSPGNTEAFF. CDR3 nucleotide sequence: TGTGCCAGCAGCTTAAGTCCCGGGAACACTGAAGCTTTCTTT.

This clone occurred once. This chain links TRBV2 with TRBJ1-2; 7 bases match TRBD1. The CDR3 runs 15 residues. J gave up 4 bases and V 4 bases, and 9 bases lay outside the gene matches. Germline V CDR1 and CDR2: SNHLY, FYNNEI. In DNA form, the CDR3 reads TGTGCCAGCAGTGGGCGGGGACAGAGACGCTATGGCTACACCTTC. Protein product: CASSGRGQRRYGYTF.